Following are 3 T cell receptor beta chains from one sample sequenced in a study of regulatory T cells in long-lasting Graves disease. Time point here: newly diagnosed GD, antithyroid drugs for less than 3 months. PBMCs were the source of the RNA used for TCR sequencing. Assembly of TCR beta libraries relied on iRepertoire HTBI primers together with Arm-PCR of CDR3 regions. TCRdb processed the multiplex PCR reads anew with MiXCR; each CDR3 protein has one entry. The sample carries 400,000 to 500,000 distinct CDR3 sequences, 16% recorded once. The same sample was also studied in work on T cells in Graves' hyperthyroidism and ophthalmopathy.

The sequencing used peripheral blood mononuclear cells (PBMCs), collected at new diagnosis, from a patient treated with antithyroid drugs. These receptors were obtained from a woman under 30 with Graves disease.

This chain links TRBV12-3 or TRBV12-4 with TRBJ2-1; 14 nucleotides line up with TRBD2. This CDR3 has 16 residues. V shed 6 bases, J shed 5 bases, and the junction held 6 bases outside the gene matches. The CDR3 DNA reads as TGTGCCAGCAGCCACAGGACTAGCGGGAGGCACAATGAGCAGTTCTTC. Translating it yields CASSHRTSGRHNEQFF.

This clonotype occurred many times. This chain uses TRBV2 with TRBJ1-1; D unresolved. Germline CDR1 reads SNHLY; CDR2 reads FYNNEI. V was pared by 3 bases and J by 5 bases, with 13 bases between. This CDR3 region has 14 residues. The CDR3, as DNA: TGTGCCAGCAGTGAGGACCGCTTCGTTACTGAAGCTTTCTTT. Residues: CASSEDRFVTEAFF.

This clonotype was recorded many times. The rearrangement uses TRBV27 and TRBJ2-7; a possible D gene is TRBD1 (6 bases). Germline loops: CDR1 MNHEY, CDR2 SMNVEV (reference sequence). This CDR3 is built from 15 residues. V gave up 1 base and J gave up 2 bases, with 12 bases separating them. The CDR3 DNA sequence: TGTGCCAGCAGTTTATTTCTGGACAGAGCCTACGAGCAGTACTTC. It translates to CASSLFLDRAYEQYF.